The 2 T cell receptor beta chains in this list originate from one sample, sequenced in a study of breast tumors, draining lymph nodes, adjacent tissues. TCRdb analysed the multiplex PCR reads with MiXCR anew, one entry per CDR3 protein. There are about 230,000 distinct CDR3 sequences in the sample; about 32% occur only once, and 1.3% to 1.5% lies in the top ten. The lymph nodes were axillary draining lymph nodes from breast cancer patients. The sequenced sample consisted of axillary lymph node tissue. All receptors derive from a female donor with breast cancer. Some clones in this sample may be carry-over from other donors' samples.

As regards this clonotype: Being one base from a much bigger clone, this may be a read error. For the CDR3, the DNA is TGTGCCAGCAGCCAACTCCAAGGGGGACTAGCGAGAGGTGAGCAGTTCTTC. The encoded protein is CASSQLQGGLARGEQFF. The rearrangement uses TRBV4-2 and TRBJ2-1; 10 bases fit TRBD2. Trimming cost V 2 bases and J 9 bases; bases outside gene matches: 13. This CDR3 is built from 17 residues. Germline CDR1 is LGHNA and CDR2 is YNFKEQ.

About this clonotype: The junction departs from germline at one end; a sequencing error may be responsible. This rearrangement joins TRBV6-5 to TRBJ2-1, with TRBD2 as a possible D gene (6 bases). This CDR3 region has 14 residues. The germline V gene has CDR1 MNHEY and CDR2 SVGAGI. The CDR3 sequence is CASSNPGGVGELFF. The CDR3 DNA is TGTGCCAGCAGTAACCCCGGGGGTGTCGGGGAGCTGTTCTTC.